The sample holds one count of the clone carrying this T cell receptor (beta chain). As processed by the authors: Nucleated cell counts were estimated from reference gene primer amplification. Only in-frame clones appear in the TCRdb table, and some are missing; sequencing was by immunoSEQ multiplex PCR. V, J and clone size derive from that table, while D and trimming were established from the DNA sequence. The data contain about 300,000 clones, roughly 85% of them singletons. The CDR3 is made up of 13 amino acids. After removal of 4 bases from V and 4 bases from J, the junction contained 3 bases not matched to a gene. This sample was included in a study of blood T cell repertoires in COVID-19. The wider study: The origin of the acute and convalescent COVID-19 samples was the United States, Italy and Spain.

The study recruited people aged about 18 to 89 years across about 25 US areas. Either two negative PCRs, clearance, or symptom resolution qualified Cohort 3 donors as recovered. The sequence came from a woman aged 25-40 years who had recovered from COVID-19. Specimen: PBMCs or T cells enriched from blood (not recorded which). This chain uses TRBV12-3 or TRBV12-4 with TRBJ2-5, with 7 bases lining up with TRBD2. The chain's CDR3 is CASSSGEGETQYF. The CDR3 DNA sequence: TGTGCCAGCAGTTCCGGGGAGGGAGAGACCCAGTACTTC.